This T cell receptor beta chain was documented in a study of shared clonotypes between healthy human individuals. Trimming removed 3 bases at V and 4 bases at J, with 18 bases between. CDR1 and CDR2 (germline): MNHEY, SMNVEV (reference sequence). CDR3 size: 16 residues. Repertoires were generated with immunoSEQ multiplex PCR, while TCRdb's copy carries only in-frame clones and drops some. The table shows about 730,000 clones, with just under 75% occurring only once. This sequence originates from a woman under 40 in good health. The J gene is TRBJ1-1, the V gene TRBV27, with D maybe TRBD1 (6 bases). The sample was memory CD4+ T cells sorted from blood. Sample subset: CD45RA-negative fraction. CDR3 in DNA: TGTGCCAGCAGTTTTCAACGGGGGGCAGGAGGCACTGAAGCTTTCTTT. Its protein is CASSFQRGAGGTEAFF.